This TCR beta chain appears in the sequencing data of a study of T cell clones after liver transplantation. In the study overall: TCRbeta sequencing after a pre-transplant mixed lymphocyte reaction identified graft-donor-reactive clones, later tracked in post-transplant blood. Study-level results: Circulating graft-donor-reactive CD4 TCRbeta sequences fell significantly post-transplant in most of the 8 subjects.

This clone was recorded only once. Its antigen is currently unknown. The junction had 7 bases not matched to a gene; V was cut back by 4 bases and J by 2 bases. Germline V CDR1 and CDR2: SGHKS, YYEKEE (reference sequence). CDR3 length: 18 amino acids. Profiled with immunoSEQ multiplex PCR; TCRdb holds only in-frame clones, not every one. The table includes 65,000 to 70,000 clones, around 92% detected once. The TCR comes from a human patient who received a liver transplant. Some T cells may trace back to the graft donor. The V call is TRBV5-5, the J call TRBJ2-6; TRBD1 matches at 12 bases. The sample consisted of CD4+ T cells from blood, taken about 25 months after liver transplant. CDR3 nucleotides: TGTGCCAGCAGCCCGGGACAGGGGGCTGCGGCTGGGGCCAACGTCCTGACTTTC. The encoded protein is CASSPGQGAAAGANVLTF.